The clone carrying this T cell receptor (beta chain) was seen ten or more times. Its specificity is not known. This sample was included in a study of T-cell reconstitution after alpha-beta-depleted transplantation in children. Study-wide results and limits: A year post-transplant, T-cell counts and diversity derived mostly from newly produced T cells.

Germline assignment: CDR1 MNHEY and CDR2 SVGEGT. V gave up 2 bases and J gave up 4 bases, with 8 bases separating them. The CDR3 runs to 13 residues. Molecular barcoding with unique molecular identifiers was used for the TCRbeta library. From the PCR reads, TCRdb called clonotypes with MiXCR, one entry per CDR3 protein. The sample lists about 590,000 distinct CDR3 sequences, 10% to 15% occurring once. This chain connects TRBV6-2 or TRBV6-3 to TRBJ1-1; D uncertain. Sample: PBMCs, mostly from graft donor cells, taken 360 days after TCRalphabeta/CD19-depleted stem cell transplant. The clonotype originates from a male patient younger than 18 who had a stem cell transplant for acute myeloid leukemia, so the T cells may come from the graft donor. The chain's CDR3 is CASSYGQATEAFF. The CDR3 region has the DNA TGTGCCAGCAGTTACGGGCAGGCCACTGAAGCTTTCTTT.